This T cell receptor (beta chain) was recorded in a study of regulatory T cells in long-lasting Graves disease. Arm-PCR of CDR3 regions with iRepertoire HTBI primers generated TCR beta libraries. A single record per CDR3 protein comes from TCRdb applying MiXCR to the multiplex PCR reads. The data contain hundreds of thousands of distinct CDR3 sequences, about 18% of them singletons. The CDR3 is made up of 14 amino acids. Germline V lookup: CDR1 MNHEY, CDR2 SMNVEV (reference sequence). Study-level findings and limits: Among persistent patients, a larger number of public clonotypes were shared (about 3,000) than among newly diagnosed patients (about 1,000).

Indicated time point: persistent/refractory GD, antithyroid drugs over 5 years with positive TRAb. PBMC-derived RNA was used for the TCR library. Turning to this clonotype: As yet, its antigen is unknown. A junction end diverges from the germline sequence, so it may reflect a read error.

The receptor was derived from a female donor with Graves disease. This chain uses TRBV27 with TRBJ2-7; maybe TRBD2 (6 bases). The sample was peripheral blood mononuclear cells (PBMCs), taken when the disease was refractory, from a patient treated with antithyroid drugs. CDR3 sequence: CANSLSRGTYEQYF. DNA for the CDR3: TGTGCCAACAGTTTATCACGCGGGACCTACGAGCAGTACTTC.